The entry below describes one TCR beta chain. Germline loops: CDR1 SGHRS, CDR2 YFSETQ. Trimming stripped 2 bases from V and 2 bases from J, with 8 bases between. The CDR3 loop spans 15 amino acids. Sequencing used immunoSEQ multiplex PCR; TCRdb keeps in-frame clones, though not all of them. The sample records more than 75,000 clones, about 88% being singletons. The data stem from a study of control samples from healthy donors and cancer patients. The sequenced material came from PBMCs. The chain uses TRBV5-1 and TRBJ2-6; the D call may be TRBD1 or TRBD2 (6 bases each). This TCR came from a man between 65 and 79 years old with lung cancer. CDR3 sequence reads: CASSLGGTGANVLTF. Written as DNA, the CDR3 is TGCGCCAGCAGCTTAGGGGGGACTGGGGCCAACGTCCTGACTTTC.